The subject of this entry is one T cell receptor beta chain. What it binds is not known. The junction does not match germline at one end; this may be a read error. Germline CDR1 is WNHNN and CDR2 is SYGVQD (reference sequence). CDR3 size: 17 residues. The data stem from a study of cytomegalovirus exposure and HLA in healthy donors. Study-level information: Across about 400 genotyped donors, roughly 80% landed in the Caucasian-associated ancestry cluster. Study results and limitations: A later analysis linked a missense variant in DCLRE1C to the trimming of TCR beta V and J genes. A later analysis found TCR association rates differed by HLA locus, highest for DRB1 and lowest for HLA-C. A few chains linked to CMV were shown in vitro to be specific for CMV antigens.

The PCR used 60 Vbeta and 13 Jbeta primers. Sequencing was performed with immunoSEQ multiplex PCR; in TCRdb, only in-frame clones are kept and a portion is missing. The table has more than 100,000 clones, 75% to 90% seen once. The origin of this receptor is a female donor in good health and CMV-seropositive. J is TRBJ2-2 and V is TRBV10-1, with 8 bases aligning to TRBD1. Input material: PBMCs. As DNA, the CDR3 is TGCGCCAGCAGTGAGACCCGGGGACAGGCGAATACCGGGGAGCTGTTTTTT. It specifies CASSETRGQANTGELFF.